The 23 T cell receptor beta chains reported below all come from one sample, sequenced in a study of T cell responses to AZD1222 COVID-19 vaccine. Using immunoSEQ multiplex PCR, the repertoire was profiled, and TCRdb retains in-frame clones only, with some absent. The data show 150,000 to 170,000 clones, with less than 90% seen just once and around 3% held by the top ten. The sample in question was peripheral blood, obtained on day 0 of AZD1222 vaccination. The receptors were gathered from an adult in good health.

For this clone: Other DNA sequences in this sample translate to the same CDR3. The genes are TRBV9 and TRBJ1-1, with 8 bases fitting TRBD1. CDR3 length: 14 residues. Losses at the gene ends were 2 bases for V and 6 bases for J; bases not matched to a gene: 6. Germline CDR1 and CDR2: SGDLS and YYNGEE. CDR3 DNA: TGTGCCAGCAGCGTGGGTCAGGGGGCCTCTGAAGCTTTCTTT. Translated, it gives CASSVGQGASEAFF.

The chain links TRBV3-1 (or the pseudogene TRBV3-2) to TRBJ1-6; D remains unclear. The germline V gene encodes CDR1 LGHDT and CDR2 YNNKEL (reference sequence). The CDR3 totals 14 residues. Trimming pared 4 bases from V and 6 bases from J, leaving 10 bases between. The CDR3 DNA sequence: TGTGCCAGCAGCCCAGATATCAGTAATTCACCCCTCCACTTT. Its translation: CASSPDISNSPLHF.

V usage is TRBV9 and J usage is TRBJ2-6, with 8 bases identical to TRBD1. The germline V gene encodes CDR1 SGDLS and CDR2 YYNGEE. The length of the CDR3 is 17 residues. V lost 6 bases, J lost 0 bases, and 8 bases stayed unmatched. CDR3 loop: CASTATGASSGANVLTF. For the CDR3, the DNA is TGTGCCAGCACCGCGACAGGGGCCAGCTCTGGGGCCAACGTCCTGACTTTC.

CDR3 sequence: CASSLASRTGGVGYTF. The CDR3 DNA reads TGTGCCAGCAGCTTAGCGTCTAGGACAGGGGGAGTTGGCTACACCTTC. This chain joins TRBV7-2 and TRBJ1-2; 10 bases are shared with TRBD1. The CDR3 extends over 16 amino acids. Germline CDR1 and CDR2: SGHTA and FQGNSA. The ends lost 0 bases at V and 7 bases at J; junction bases unmatched: 8.

V usage is TRBV6-5 and J usage is TRBJ2-3; 9 bases align to TRBD2. The V and J ends lost 7 bases and 2 bases, in that order; junction bases with no gene match: 7. CDR3 length equals 15 residues. The germline V gene has CDR1 MNHEY and CDR2 SVGAGI. CDR3 coding DNA: TGTGCCAGCACCTTAGCGGGGGCCCTCACAGATACGCAGTATTTT. Amino acids: CASTLAGALTDTQYF.

The rearrangement uses TRBV10-3 and TRBJ2-3, with 9 bases fitting TRBD2. CDR1 and CDR2 (germline): ENHRY, SYGVKD. The CDR3 length is 15 residues. The V and J ends lost 8 bases and 0 bases, in that order; junction bases with no gene match: 6. The CDR3 nucleotides read TGTGCCATCTCCGGGACTAGCCTAAGCACAGATACGCAGTATTTT. Protein sequence: CAISGTSLSTDTQYF.

The chain links TRBV6-2 or TRBV6-3 to TRBJ1-1; D is unclear. The ends were cut back, 5 bases at V and 1 base at J, with 11 bases in the middle. This CDR3 has 14 amino acids. Germline V lookup: CDR1 MNHEY, CDR2 SVGEGT. The CDR3 reads CASSPPRRNTEAFF. The CDR3 nucleotides read TGTGCCAGCAGTCCCCCTAGGAGGAACACTGAAGCTTTCTTT.

This clone showed up just once. This sequence joins TRBV29-1 and TRBJ2-3; D possibly corresponds to TRBD2 (7 bases). This CDR3 comprises 13 residues. Germline assignment: CDR1 SQVTM and CDR2 ANQGSEA. Deletions cut 6 bases from V and 3 bases from J, with 13 bases between. Here the CDR3 reads CSVAGGQTDTQYF. The CDR3 DNA follows: TGCAGCGTCGCCGGGGGGCAAACAGATACGCAGTATTTT.

The V call is TRBV9, the J call TRBJ1-2; weak D call: TRBD1 (6 bases). Per germline, CDR1 SGDLS and CDR2 YYNGEE. This CDR3 region has 14 residues. The V end lost 10 bases, the J end lost 5 bases, and 21 bases lay between the germline ends. The CDR3 sequence is CASSSRGEWYGYTF. CDR3 in DNA: TGTGCCTCAAGTAGTAGGGGGGAATGGTATGGCTACACCTTC.

The chain recombines TRBV28 with TRBJ2-7; D perhaps matches TRBD1 (6 bases). Germline V gene lookup returns CDR1 MDHEN and CDR2 SYDVKM. There are 13 residues in the CDR3. The V and J ends lost 9 bases and 7 bases respectively, with 19 bases between them. CDR3 in DNA: TGTGCCAGTACAGGGCTAACCCTACGTGAGCAGTACTTC. It specifies CASTGLTLREQYF.

This sequence joins TRBV6-5 and TRBJ1-5, with TRBD1 matching 8 bases. V gave up 6 bases and J gave up 4 bases; unmatched junction bases: 8. Germline assignment: CDR1 MNHEY and CDR2 SVGAGI. The CDR3 extends over 15 amino acids. The CDR3 spells CASRAGGARNQPQHF. Written as DNA, the CDR3 is TGTGCCAGCAGGGCAGGGGGCGCGAGAAATCAGCCCCAGCATTTT.

The genes are TRBV19 and TRBJ1-5; 9 nucleotides align to TRBD1. Trimming removed 6 bases from V and 4 bases from J; junction bases left unmatched: 13. Germline lookup yields CDR1 LNHDA and CDR2 SQIVND (reference sequence). This CDR3 comprises 17 residues. CDR3 bases: TGTGCCAGTAGCCTGACTCAACAGGGGGCCCCTAATCAGCCCCAGCATTTT. It encodes CASSLTQQGAPNQPQHF.

The rearrangement links TRBV7-9 to TRBJ1-5; a weak D match, TRBD1 (5 bases). The CDR3 is 13 residues long. Trimming stripped 4 bases from V and 6 bases from J, with 10 bases between. Germline assignment: CDR1 SEHNR and CDR2 FQNEAQ (reference sequence). The CDR3 sequence is CASSSGQTQPQHF. In DNA, the CDR3 is TGTGCCAGCAGCTCAGGACAAACTCAGCCCCAGCATTTT.

This chain joins TRBV6-2 or TRBV6-3 and TRBJ1-1; D call uncertain. The V end was cut by 5 bases, the J end by 0 bases, with 10 bases between. The CDR3 sequence is 14 residues long. Germline V gene lookup returns CDR1 MNHEY and CDR2 SVGEGT. The chain's CDR3 is CASSKAGLNTEAFF. CDR3 nucleotide sequence: TGTGCCAGCAGTAAGGCAGGATTGAACACTGAAGCTTTCTTT.

The genes are TRBV3-1 (or the pseudogene TRBV3-2) and TRBJ2-1; 8 bases match TRBD2. Germline CDR1 is LGHDT and CDR2 is YNNKEL (reference sequence). The trim removed 1 base at V and 3 bases at J, leaving 8 bases unmatched. This CDR3 contains 17 residues. CDR3 residues: CASSQGIGGALYNEQFF. CDR3 DNA: TGTGCCAGCAGCCAAGGAATCGGGGGGGCCCTCTACAATGAGCAGTTCTTC.

V usage is TRBV29-1 and J usage is TRBJ1-1, with D uncertain. Germline V gives CDR1 SQVTM, CDR2 ANQGSEA. The V and J ends lost 6 bases and 0 bases respectively, with 11 bases between them. CDR3 length: 13 amino acids. In nucleotides, the CDR3 is TGCAGCGTCGAGTACTCGATGAACACTGAAGCTTTCTTT. It specifies CSVEYSMNTEAFF.

The chain has TRBV5-1 and TRBJ2-1; 9 nucleotides align to TRBD2. Germline loops: CDR1 SGHRS, CDR2 YFSETQ. V lost 1 base and J lost 4; bases outside the gene matches: 3. The CDR3 is 15 amino acids. CDR3 DNA sequence: TGCGCCAGCAGCTTGCTGACTAGCGGTTACAATGAGCAGTTCTTC. It is translated as CASSLLTSGYNEQFF. Supplemented by reference TRBV5-1 and TRBJ2-1, the full variable domain reads KAGVTQTPRYLIKTRGQQVTLSCSPISGHRSVSWYQQTPGQGLQFLFEYFSETQRNKGNFPGRFSGRQFSNSRSEMNVSTLELGDSALYLCASSLLTSGYNEQFFGPGTRLTVL.

About this clone itself: Within the sample, other DNA sequences also encode this same CDR3. The chain combines TRBV5-1 with TRBJ1-1, with a tentative D call TRBD1 (6 bases). Germline CDR1 and CDR2: SGHRS and YFSETQ. Trimming took off 4 bases at V and 1 base at J, with 8 bases between the two ends. The CDR3 is 13 amino acids. CDR3 in DNA: TGCGCCAGCAGCCTGACAGGGAACACTGAAGCTTTCTTT. Translation gives CASSLTGNTEAFF.

This chain connects TRBV5-5 to TRBJ2-2; 9 nucleotides match TRBD1. CDR1 SGHKS and CDR2 YYEKEE come from the germline V gene (reference sequence). CDR3 size: 15 residues. Losses at the gene ends were 0 bases for V and 4 bases for J; bases not matched to a gene: 1. CDR3 nucleotide sequence: TGTGCCAGCAGCTTGGGACAGGGGGTCACCGGGGAGCTGTTTTTT. It encodes CASSLGQGVTGELFF.

V gene TRBV11-3 combines with J gene TRBJ1-1, with TRBD1 as a possible D gene (5 bases). Germline assignment: CDR1 SGHNT and CDR2 YENEEA. V lost 1 base and J 1 base, leaving 10 bases between the germline ends. The CDR3 is 15 amino acids. CDR3 region: CASSLGGTANTEAFF. The CDR3 nucleotides are TGTGCCAGCAGCTTAGGAGGGACGGCGAACACTGAAGCTTTCTTT.

The chain has TRBV27 and TRBJ2-2; no clear D gene. V was clipped by 8 bases and J by 4 bases, with 11 bases between them. The CDR3 totals 13 residues. Germline-derived CDR1 and CDR2 are MNHEY and SMNVEV (reference sequence). CDR3 sequence reads: CASQIGFTGELFF. CDR3 DNA sequence: TGTGCCAGCCAAATTGGGTTCACCGGGGAGCTGTTTTTT.

V is TRBV7-2 and J is TRBJ2-5; 7 nucleotides match TRBD2. J lost 3 bases, V lost 0 bases, and 1 base had no gene match. The germline V gene has CDR1 SGHTA and CDR2 FQGNSA. This CDR3 has 14 residues. The DNA of the CDR3 is TGTGCCAGCAGCTTAGCCCGGGGGGAAGAGACCCAGTACTTC. This encodes CASSLARGEETQYF.

This clone was counted only a few times. CDR3 sequence: CASRLRGEQYF. The CDR3 DNA is TGCGCCAGCAGATTAAGGGGCGAGCAGTACTTC. The rearrangement uses TRBV5-1 and TRBJ2-7, with D perhaps matching TRBD1 (5 bases). V lost 5 bases and J 6 bases, leaving 9 bases between the germline ends. Looked up from germline, CDR1 is SGHRS and CDR2 is YFSETQ. The CDR3 totals 11 residues.